Listed here are 20 T cell receptor beta chains from one sample, sequenced in a study of shared clonotypes between healthy human individuals. Profiling relied on immunoSEQ multiplex PCR, and the TCRdb table lists in-frame clones only, not all of them. The table shows some 2.1 million clones, with 95% occurring only once. Input material: naive CD4+ T cells sorted from blood. Documented subset: CD45RA+ positively selected. Source of these receptors: a man aged 18 to 29 in good health.

In this sample, this clone turned up a few times. The CDR3 region is CASSLDRGLNQPQHF. The CDR3 nucleotides read TGTGCCAGCAGCCTGGACAGGGGATTGAATCAGCCCCAGCATTTT. This chain uses TRBV11-2 with TRBJ1-5; 9 positions match TRBD1. The CDR3 is 15 residues long. Germline CDR1 SGHAT, CDR2 FQNNGV. The V gene end was trimmed by 5 bases and the J gene end by 4 bases; junction bases not matched to a gene: 6.

The chain carries TRBV19 and TRBJ2-7, with unresolved D. The CDR3 has 15 residues. V was cut by 5 bases and J by 1 base, with 15 bases left in between. Germline V gene sequence: CDR1 LNHDA, CDR2 SQIVND (reference sequence). Here the CDR3 DNA reads TGTGCCAGTAGTCCCAGGCCAAGGCTTTCCTACGAGCAGTACTTC. This translates into CASSPRPRLSYEQYF.

The chain is built from TRBV29-1 and TRBJ1-2; a possible D gene is TRBD1 (5 bases). The germline V and J ends were trimmed by 6 bases and 4 bases, with 15 bases remaining between them. CDR1 and CDR2 (germline): SQVTM, ANQGSEA. The CDR3 runs to 13 residues. The CDR3: CSVRTSVGYGYTF. In DNA, the CDR3 is TGCAGCGTGCGGACATCGGTGGGCTATGGCTACACCTTC.

The chain combines TRBV5-1 with TRBJ1-4, with 7 bases aligning to TRBD1. Germline V gene lookup returns CDR1 SGHRS and CDR2 YFSETQ. The trim removed 6 bases at V and 8 bases at J, leaving 10 bases unmatched. The CDR3 has 14 amino acids. The CDR3 DNA reads TGCGCCAGCACCCCAGACAGGGAGGGAGAAAAACTGTTTTTT. Its translation: CASTPDREGEKLFF.

The chain is built from TRBV2 and TRBJ2-3; D is tentatively TRBD1 or TRBD2 (5 bases each). Germline lookup yields CDR1 SNHLY and CDR2 FYNNEI. V lost 10 bases and J 1 base, leaving 15 bases between the germline ends. This CDR3 contains 14 residues. CDR3 nucleotides: TGTGCCAATACACAGGCGAGGGGCACAGATACGCAGTATTTT. Translation gives CANTQARGTDTQYF.

The chain is built from TRBV6-5 and TRBJ2-5; 8 bases align to TRBD1. Germline values: CDR1 MNHEY, CDR2 SVGAGI. Trimming at V came to 5 bases and at J to 5 bases, leaving 4 bases not matched to a gene. CDR3 length: 13 residues. CDR3 residues: CASSKDRVETQYF. CDR3 coding DNA: TGTGCCAGCAGTAAGGACAGGGTTGAGACCCAGTACTTC.

The chain combines TRBV6-6 with TRBJ1-2; TRBD1 might be the D (5 bases). V was cut by 6 bases and J by 4 bases, with 15 bases left in between. CDR3 size: 14 residues. Looked up from germline, CDR1 is MNHNY and CDR2 is SVGAGI (reference sequence). The chain's CDR3 is CASSRGTEFYGYTF. The CDR3 nucleotides are TGTGCCAGCAGCCGAGGGACTGAATTCTATGGCTACACCTTC.

CDR3 in DNA: TGTGCCAGCAGTAGGGTCCTTACTAGCGGGGGATCAAACATTCAGTACTTC. It specifies CASSRVLTSGGSNIQYF. The chain recombines TRBV28 with TRBJ2-4, with 11 bases identical to TRBD2. The CDR3 covers 17 residues. With 5 bases clipped from V and 6 bases from J, the junction kept 12 bases outside the gene matches. The germline V gene encodes CDR1 MDHEN and CDR2 SYDVKM. Complete variable domain (other parts from reference TRBV28 and TRBJ2-4): DVKVTQSSRYLVKRTGEKVFLECVQDMDHENMFWYRQDPGLGLRLIYFSYDVKMKEKGDIPEGYSVSREKKERFSLILESASTNQTSMYLCASSRVLTSGGSNIQYFGAGTRLSVL.

The genes are TRBV27 and TRBJ1-2; tentative D call: TRBD1 (5 bases). From germline, CDR1 is MNHEY and CDR2 SMNVEV (reference sequence). The CDR3 runs 16 residues. The ends were cut back, 0 bases at V and 4 bases at J, with 15 bases in the middle. CDR3 bases: TGTGCCAGCAGTTTATCGGTCGATGTGGGGGTCTATGGCTACACCTTC. Encoded protein: CASSLSVDVGVYGYTF.

This rearrangement joins TRBV13 to TRBJ1-1, with D hard to call. Germline values: CDR1 PRHDT, CDR2 FYEKMQ (reference sequence). The V end lost 5 bases, the J end lost 0 bases, and 10 bases lay between the germline ends. The CDR3 loop spans 14 amino acids. CDR3 bases: TGTGCCAGCAGCGCTGGAGAGCTGAACACTGAAGCTTTCTTT. Amino acids: CASSAGELNTEAFF.

This clone came up once. The rearrangement links TRBV28 to TRBJ1-5; weak D call: TRBD1 (5 bases). In germline, CDR1 is MDHEN, CDR2 SYDVKM. This CDR3 spans 14 amino acids. Between the trimmed V and J ends, which lost 3 bases and 4 bases, there was a span of 10 bases. CDR3 amino acids: CASSFRSGNQPQHF. Here the CDR3 DNA reads TGTGCCAGCAGTTTTAGATCAGGGAATCAGCCCCAGCATTTT.

Only one count was recorded for this clone. The chain recombines TRBV5-6 with TRBJ2-3; D not resolved. Trimming cost V 2 bases and J 4 bases, with 11 bases left between them. The germline CDR1 and CDR2 sequences are SGHDT and YYEEEE. This CDR3 spans 14 amino acids. The CDR3 region is CASSLGSRADTQYF. CDR3 DNA: TGTGCCAGCAGCTTAGGATCAAGAGCAGATACGCAGTATTTT.

The V gene is TRBV28, the J gene TRBJ1-1; no clear D gene. The CDR3 spans 22 residues. V was clipped by 3 bases and J by 2 bases, with 34 bases between them. Germline CDR1 MDHEN, CDR2 SYDVKM. CDR3 loop: CASSFPSEGPQVLMDLNTEAFF. CDR3 DNA: TGTGCCAGCAGTTTTCCCAGCGAAGGGCCTCAAGTGTTGATGGACCTTAACACTGAAGCTTTCTTT.

The rearrangement links TRBV5-4 to TRBJ1-6; D is unclear. The length of the CDR3 is 14 residues. V lost 0 bases and J lost 7, with 8 bases in between. From germline, CDR1 is SGHNT and CDR2 YYREEE (reference sequence). For the CDR3, the DNA is TGTGCCAGCAGCTTGGCACATGTGAATTCACCCCTCCACTTT. Its translation is CASSLAHVNSPLHF.

CDR3 in DNA: TGTGCCAGCAGCTTGGTAGGGACACCAAACACTGAAGCTTTCTTT. Protein: CASSLVGTPNTEAFF. V is TRBV5-6 and J is TRBJ1-1, with D possibly TRBD1 on 6 matching bases. V was shortened by 0 bases and J by 2 bases, with 11 bases between the two germline ends. This CDR3 is built from 15 residues. Germline CDR1 and CDR2: SGHDT and YYEEEE.

Details on this clone: This CDR3 is also generated by other DNA sequences in the sample. The V gene is TRBV27, the J gene TRBJ2-7; 7 bases line up with TRBD2. The V and J ends lost 4 bases and 0 bases, in that order; junction bases with no gene match: 6. The V gene's germline CDR1 is MNHEY and CDR2 SMNVEV (reference sequence). The CDR3 has 15 amino acids. CDR3 amino acids: CASSYQRGSSYEQYF. CDR3 DNA: TGTGCCAGCAGTTACCAGCGGGGAAGCTCCTACGAGCAGTACTTC.

The chain joins TRBV30 to TRBJ1-2, with D unclear. With 1 base removed from V and 5 bases from J, the gap between germline ends came to 11 bases. This CDR3 has 13 amino acids. Germline V CDR1 and CDR2: GTSNPN, SVGIG (reference sequence). CDR3 residues: CAWSGTKGYGYTF. CDR3 nucleotide sequence: TGTGCCTGGAGTGGGACGAAGGGATATGGCTACACCTTC.

The chain has TRBV6-5 and TRBJ1-2, with D perhaps TRBD1 (6 bases). Looked up from germline, CDR1 is MNHEY and CDR2 is SVGAGI. V was pared by 3 bases and J by 2 bases, with 16 bases between. This CDR3 has 16 residues. The CDR3 region is CASSYYVTGPNYGYTF. For the CDR3, the DNA is TGTGCCAGCAGTTATTACGTCACAGGGCCAAACTATGGCTACACCTTC.

The chain uses TRBV6-6 and TRBJ2-3, with D tentatively TRBD2 (6 bases). Germline V lookup: CDR1 MNHNY, CDR2 SVGAGI (reference sequence). V was trimmed by 7 bases and J by 1 base, leaving 9 bases between them. The CDR3 has 13 residues. In DNA, the CDR3 is TGTGCCAGCAACCCGGGGGGCACAGATACGCAGTATTTT. Translating gives CASNPGGTDTQYF.

V is TRBV5-1 and J is TRBJ1-4; TRBD1 matches 9 bases. CDR1 is SGHRS and CDR2 is YFSETQ in the germline V gene. The CDR3 totals 16 residues. Germline trimming cut 4 bases from V and 7 bases from J; bases unmatched to any gene: 11. CDR3 region: CASSAGTGIISEKLFF. DNA of the CDR3: TGCGCCAGCAGCGCCGGGACAGGGATTATCAGTGAAAAACTGTTTTTT. The full variable domain, with the rest looked up from reference TRBV5-1 and TRBJ1-4, is KAGVTQTPRYLIKTRGQQVTLSCSPISGHRSVSWYQQTPGQGLQFLFEYFSETQRNKGNFPGRFSGRQFSNSRSEMNVSTLELGDSALYLCASSAGTGIISEKLFFGSGTQLSVL.